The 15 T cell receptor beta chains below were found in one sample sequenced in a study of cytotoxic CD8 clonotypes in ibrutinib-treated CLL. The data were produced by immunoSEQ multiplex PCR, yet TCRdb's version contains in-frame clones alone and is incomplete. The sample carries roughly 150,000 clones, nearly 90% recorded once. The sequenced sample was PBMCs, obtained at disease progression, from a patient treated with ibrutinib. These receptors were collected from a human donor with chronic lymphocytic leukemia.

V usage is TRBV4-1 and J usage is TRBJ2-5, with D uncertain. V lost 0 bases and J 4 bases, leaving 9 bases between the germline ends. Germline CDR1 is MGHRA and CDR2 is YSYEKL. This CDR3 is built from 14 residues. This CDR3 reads CASSQEGLGETQYF. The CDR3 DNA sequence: TGCGCCAGCAGCCAAGAGGGCCTTGGAGAGACCCAGTACTTC.

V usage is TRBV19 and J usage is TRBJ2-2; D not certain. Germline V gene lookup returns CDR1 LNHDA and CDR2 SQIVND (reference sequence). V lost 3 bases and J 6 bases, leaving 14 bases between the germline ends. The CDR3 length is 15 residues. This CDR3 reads CASSMKDGGPGELFF. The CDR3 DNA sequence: TGTGCCAGTAGTATGAAGGACGGTGGGCCCGGGGAGCTGTTTTTT.

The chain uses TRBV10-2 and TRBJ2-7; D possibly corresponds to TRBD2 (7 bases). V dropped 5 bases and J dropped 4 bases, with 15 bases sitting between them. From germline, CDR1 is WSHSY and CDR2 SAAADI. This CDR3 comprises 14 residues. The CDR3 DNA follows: TGCGCCAGCAGTCTCACGGGGGGCCCTTACGAGCAGTACTTC. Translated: CASSLTGGPYEQYF.

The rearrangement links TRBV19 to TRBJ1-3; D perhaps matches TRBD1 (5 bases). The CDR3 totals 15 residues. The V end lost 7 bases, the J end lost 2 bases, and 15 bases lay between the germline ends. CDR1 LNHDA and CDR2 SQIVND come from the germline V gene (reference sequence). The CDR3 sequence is CASTTNTGAGNTIYF. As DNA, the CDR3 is TGTGCCAGTACCACGAACACAGGAGCTGGAAACACCATATATTTT.

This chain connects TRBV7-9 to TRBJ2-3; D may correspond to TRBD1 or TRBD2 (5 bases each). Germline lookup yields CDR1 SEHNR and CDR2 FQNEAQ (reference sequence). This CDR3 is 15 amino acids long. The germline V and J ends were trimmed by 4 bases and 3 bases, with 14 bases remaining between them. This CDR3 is CASSSVHWGTDTQYF. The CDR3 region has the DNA TGTGCCAGCAGCTCCGTTCATTGGGGGACAGATACGCAGTATTTT.

The CDR3 is CASSPGRADTQYF. The DNA of the CDR3 is TGTGCCAGCAGCCCGGGAAGGGCAGATACGCAGTATTTT. V is TRBV7-3 and J is TRBJ2-3; a possible D gene is TRBD2 (5 bases). The CDR3 loop spans 13 amino acids. Germline CDR1 SGHTA, CDR2 FQGTGA. V lost 5 bases to trimming and J lost 4 bases, with 10 bases between them.

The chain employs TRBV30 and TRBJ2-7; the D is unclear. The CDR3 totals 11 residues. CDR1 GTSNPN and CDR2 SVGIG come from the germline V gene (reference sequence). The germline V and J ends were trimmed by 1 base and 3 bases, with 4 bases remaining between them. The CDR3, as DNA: TGTGCCTGGAGTGACAACTACGAGCAGTACTTC. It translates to CAWSDNYEQYF.

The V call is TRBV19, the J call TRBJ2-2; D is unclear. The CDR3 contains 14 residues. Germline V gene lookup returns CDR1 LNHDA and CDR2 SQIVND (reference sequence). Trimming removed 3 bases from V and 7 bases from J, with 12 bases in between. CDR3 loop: CASSISLIGGELFF. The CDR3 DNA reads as TGTGCCAGTAGTATTAGCTTAATCGGCGGGGAGCTGTTTTTT.

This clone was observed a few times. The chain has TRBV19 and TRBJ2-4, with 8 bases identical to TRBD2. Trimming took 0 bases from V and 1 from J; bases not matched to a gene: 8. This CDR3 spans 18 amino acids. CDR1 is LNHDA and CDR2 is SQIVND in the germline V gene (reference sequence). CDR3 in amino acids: CASSIDLGGRTAKNIQYF. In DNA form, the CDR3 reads TGTGCCAGTAGTATAGATCTAGGCGGGAGGACGGCCAAAAACATTCAGTACTTC.

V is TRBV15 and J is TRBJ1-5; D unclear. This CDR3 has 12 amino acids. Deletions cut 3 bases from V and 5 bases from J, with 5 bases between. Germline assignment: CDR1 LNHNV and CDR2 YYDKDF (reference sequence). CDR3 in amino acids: CATSSLDQPQHF. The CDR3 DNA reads TGTGCCACCAGCAGTCTGGATCAGCCCCAGCATTTT.

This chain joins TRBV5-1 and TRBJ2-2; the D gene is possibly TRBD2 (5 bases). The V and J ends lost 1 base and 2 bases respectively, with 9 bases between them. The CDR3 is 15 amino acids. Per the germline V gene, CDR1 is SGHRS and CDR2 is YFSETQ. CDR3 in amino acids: CASSLITGNTGELFF. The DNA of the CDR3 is TGCGCCAGCAGCTTGATTACGGGAAACACCGGGGAGCTGTTTTTT.

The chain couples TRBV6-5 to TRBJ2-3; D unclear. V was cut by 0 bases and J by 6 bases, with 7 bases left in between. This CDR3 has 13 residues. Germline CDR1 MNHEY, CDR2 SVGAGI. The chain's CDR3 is CASSYSRSDTQYF. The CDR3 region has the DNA TGTGCCAGCAGTTACTCTCGGTCGGATACGCAGTATTTT.

The CDR3 sequence: CASSTGGLAGGPSDTQYF. DNA of the CDR3: TGTGCCAGCAGTACGGGCGGACTAGCGGGAGGGCCGTCAGATACGCAGTATTTT. V usage is TRBV7-2 and J usage is TRBJ2-3, with 15 bases lining up with TRBD2. The CDR3 runs to 18 residues. After removal of 6 bases from V and 4 bases from J, the junction contained 11 bases not matched to a gene. Germline-derived CDR1 and CDR2 are SGHTA and FQGNSA.

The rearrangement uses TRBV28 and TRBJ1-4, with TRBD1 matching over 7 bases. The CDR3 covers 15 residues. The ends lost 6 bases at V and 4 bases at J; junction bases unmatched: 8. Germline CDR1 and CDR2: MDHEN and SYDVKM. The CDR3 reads CASRGGTAYNEKLFF. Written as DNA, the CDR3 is TGTGCCAGCAGGGGAGGGACAGCATATAATGAAAAACTGTTTTTT.

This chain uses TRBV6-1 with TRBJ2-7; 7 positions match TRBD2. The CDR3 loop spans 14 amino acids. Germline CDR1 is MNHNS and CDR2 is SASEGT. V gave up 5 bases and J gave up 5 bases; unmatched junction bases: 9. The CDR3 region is CASSPLGGVNEQYF. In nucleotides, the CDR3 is TGTGCCAGCAGTCCACTGGGGGGGGTCAACGAGCAGTACTTC.